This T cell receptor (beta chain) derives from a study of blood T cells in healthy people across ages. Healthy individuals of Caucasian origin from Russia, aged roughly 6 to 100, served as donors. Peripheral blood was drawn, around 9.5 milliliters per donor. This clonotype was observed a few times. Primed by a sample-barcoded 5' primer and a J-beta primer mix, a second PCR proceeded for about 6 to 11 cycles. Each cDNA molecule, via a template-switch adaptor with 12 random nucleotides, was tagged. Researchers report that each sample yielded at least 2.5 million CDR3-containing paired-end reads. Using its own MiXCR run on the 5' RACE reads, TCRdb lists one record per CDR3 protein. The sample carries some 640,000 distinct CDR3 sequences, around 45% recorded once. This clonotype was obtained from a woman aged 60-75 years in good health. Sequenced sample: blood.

CDR3 nucleotides: TGTGCCACCAGCAGAGATCGCGGGGCCTCGTACGAGCAGTACTTC. Protein product: CATSRDRGASYEQYF. This rearrangement joins TRBV15 to TRBJ2-7, with a possible D match to TRBD2 (6 bases). Trimming took 0 bases from V and 4 from J, leaving 13 bases between them. CDR1 and CDR2 (germline): LNHNV, YYDKDF (reference sequence). CDR3 length: 15 residues.